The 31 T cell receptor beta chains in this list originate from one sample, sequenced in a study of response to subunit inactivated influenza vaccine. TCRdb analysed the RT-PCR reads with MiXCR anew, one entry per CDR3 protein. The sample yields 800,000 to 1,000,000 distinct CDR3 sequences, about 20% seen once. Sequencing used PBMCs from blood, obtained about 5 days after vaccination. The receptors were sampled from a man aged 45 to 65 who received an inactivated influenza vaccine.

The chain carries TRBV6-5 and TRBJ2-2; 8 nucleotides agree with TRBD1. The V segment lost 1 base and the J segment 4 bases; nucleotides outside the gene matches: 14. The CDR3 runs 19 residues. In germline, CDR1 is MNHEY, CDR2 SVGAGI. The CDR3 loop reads CASSYYTRTRGRSTGELFF. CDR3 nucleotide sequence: TGTGCCAGCAGTTACTACACCCGGACCAGGGGGCGCAGCACCGGGGAGCTGTTTTTT.

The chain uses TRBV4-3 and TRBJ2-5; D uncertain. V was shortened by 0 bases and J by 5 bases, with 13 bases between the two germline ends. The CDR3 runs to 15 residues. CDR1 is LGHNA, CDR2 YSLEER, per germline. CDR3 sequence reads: CASSQDVEAWETQYF. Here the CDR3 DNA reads TGCGCCAGCAGCCAAGATGTCGAGGCGTGGGAGACCCAGTACTTC.

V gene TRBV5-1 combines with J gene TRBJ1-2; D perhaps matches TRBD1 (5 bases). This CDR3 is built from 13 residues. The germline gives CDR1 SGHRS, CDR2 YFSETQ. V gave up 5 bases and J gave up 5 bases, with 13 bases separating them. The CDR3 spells CASRPGRDYGYTF. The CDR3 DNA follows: TGCGCCAGCAGACCGGGACGAGATTATGGCTACACCTTC.

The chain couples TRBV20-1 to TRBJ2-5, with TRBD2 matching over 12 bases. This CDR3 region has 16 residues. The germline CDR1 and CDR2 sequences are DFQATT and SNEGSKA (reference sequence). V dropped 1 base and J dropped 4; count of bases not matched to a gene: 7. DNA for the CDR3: TGCAGTGCTAGAGGACTAGCGGGAGAACATGTAGAGACCCAGTACTTC. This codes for CSARGLAGEHVETQYF.

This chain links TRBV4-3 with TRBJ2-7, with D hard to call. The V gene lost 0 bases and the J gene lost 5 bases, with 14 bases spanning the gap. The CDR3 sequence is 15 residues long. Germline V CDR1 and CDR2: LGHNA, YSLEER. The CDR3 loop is CASSQDYGFLNEQYF. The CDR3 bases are TGCGCCAGCAGCCAAGATTACGGGTTTTTGAACGAGCAGTACTTC.

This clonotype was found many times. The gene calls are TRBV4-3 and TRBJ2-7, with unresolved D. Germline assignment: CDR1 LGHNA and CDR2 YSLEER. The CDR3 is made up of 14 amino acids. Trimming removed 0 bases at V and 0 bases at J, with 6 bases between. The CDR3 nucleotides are TGCGCCAGCAGCCAAGAGAGGAGCTCCTACGAGCAGTACTTC. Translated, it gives CASSQERSSYEQYF.

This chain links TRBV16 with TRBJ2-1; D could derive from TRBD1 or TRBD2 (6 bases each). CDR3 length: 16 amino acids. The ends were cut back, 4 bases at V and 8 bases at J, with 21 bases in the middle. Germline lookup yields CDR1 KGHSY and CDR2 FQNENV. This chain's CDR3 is CASSLMRGEIFYEQFF. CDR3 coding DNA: TGTGCCAGCAGCCTAATGAGGGGGGAAATCTTCTATGAGCAGTTCTTC.

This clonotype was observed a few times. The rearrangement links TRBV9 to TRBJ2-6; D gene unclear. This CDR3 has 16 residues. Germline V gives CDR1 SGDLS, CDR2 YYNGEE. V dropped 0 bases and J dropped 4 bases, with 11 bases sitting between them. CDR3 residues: CASSVVVSGGANVLTF. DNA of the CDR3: TGTGCCAGCAGCGTAGTAGTCTCCGGGGGGGCCAACGTCCTGACTTTC.

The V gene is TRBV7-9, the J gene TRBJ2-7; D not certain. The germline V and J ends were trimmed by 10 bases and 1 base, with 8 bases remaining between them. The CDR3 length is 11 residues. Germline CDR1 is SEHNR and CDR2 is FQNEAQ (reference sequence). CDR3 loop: CATAKSYEQYF. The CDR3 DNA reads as TGTGCCACGGCGAAGTCCTACGAGCAGTACTTC.

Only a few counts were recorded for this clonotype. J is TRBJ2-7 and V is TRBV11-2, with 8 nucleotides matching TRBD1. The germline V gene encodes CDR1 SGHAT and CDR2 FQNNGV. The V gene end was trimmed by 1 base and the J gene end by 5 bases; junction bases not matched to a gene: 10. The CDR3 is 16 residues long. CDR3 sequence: CASSLGPGQVPHEQYF. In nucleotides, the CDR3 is TGTGCCAGCAGCTTAGGGCCGGGACAGGTCCCCCACGAGCAGTACTTC.

CDR3 in amino acids: CSALSGSTDTQYF. Here the CDR3 DNA reads TGCAGCGCGCTTAGCGGGAGCACAGATACGCAGTATTTT. The chain carries TRBV29-1 and TRBJ2-3, with 7 bases aligning to TRBD2. The CDR3 is made up of 13 amino acids. J gave up 0 bases and V 7 bases, and 4 bases lay outside the gene matches. Germline CDR1 reads SQVTM; CDR2 reads ANQGSEA.

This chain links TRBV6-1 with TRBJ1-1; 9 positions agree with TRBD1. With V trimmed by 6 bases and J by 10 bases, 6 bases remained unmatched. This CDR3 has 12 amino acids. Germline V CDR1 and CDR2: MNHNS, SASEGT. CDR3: CASRMGQGTAFF. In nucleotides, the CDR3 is TGTGCCAGCAGAATGGGACAGGGCACAGCTTTCTTT.

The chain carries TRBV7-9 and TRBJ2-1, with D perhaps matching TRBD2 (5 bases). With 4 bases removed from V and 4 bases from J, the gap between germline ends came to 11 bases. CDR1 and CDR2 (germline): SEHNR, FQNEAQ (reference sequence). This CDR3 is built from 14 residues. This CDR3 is CASSSWTEYNEQFF. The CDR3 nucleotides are TGTGCCAGCAGCTCATGGACTGAGTACAATGAGCAGTTCTTC.

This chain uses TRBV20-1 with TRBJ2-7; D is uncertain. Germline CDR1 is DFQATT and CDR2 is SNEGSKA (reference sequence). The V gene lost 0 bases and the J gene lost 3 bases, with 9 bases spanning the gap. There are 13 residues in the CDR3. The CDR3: CSARETFHYEQYF. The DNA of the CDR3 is TGCAGTGCTAGAGAGACTTTCCACTACGAGCAGTACTTC.

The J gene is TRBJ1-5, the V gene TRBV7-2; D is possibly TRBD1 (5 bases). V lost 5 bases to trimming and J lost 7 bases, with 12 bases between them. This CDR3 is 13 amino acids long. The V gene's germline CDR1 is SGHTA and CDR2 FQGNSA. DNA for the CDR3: TGTGCCAGCAGCGGGACCCGAGAGCAGCCCCAGCATTTT. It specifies CASSGTREQPQHF.

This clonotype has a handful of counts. The CDR3 DNA reads TGTGCCACCAGTGAAGGACAGTACAATGAGCAGTTCTTC. Its translation: CATSEGQYNEQFF. The chain joins TRBV24-1 to TRBJ2-1; D may be TRBD1 (6 bases). V was shortened by 4 bases and J by 4 bases, with 7 bases between the two germline ends. Germline-derived CDR1 and CDR2 are KGHDR and SFDVKD. The CDR3 length is 13 residues.

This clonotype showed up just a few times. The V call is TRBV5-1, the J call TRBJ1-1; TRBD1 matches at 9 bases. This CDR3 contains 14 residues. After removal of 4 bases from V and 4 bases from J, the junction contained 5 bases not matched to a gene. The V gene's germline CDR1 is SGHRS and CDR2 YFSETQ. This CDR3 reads CASSETGGRTEAFF. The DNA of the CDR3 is TGCGCCAGCAGCGAGACAGGGGGTCGCACTGAAGCTTTCTTT. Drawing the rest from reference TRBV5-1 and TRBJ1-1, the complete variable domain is KAGVTQTPRYLIKTRGQQVTLSCSPISGHRSVSWYQQTPGQGLQFLFEYFSETQRNKGNFPGRFSGRQFSNSRSEMNVSTLELGDSALYLCASSETGGRTEAFFGQGTRLTVV.

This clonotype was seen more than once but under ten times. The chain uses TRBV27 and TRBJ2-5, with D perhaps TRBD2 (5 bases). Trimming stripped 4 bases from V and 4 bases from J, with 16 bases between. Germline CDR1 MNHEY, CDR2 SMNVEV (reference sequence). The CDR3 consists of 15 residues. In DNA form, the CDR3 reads TGTGCCAGCAGTTCCCGCGTGAGGGCAGGAGAGACCCAGTACTTC. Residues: CASSSRVRAGETQYF.

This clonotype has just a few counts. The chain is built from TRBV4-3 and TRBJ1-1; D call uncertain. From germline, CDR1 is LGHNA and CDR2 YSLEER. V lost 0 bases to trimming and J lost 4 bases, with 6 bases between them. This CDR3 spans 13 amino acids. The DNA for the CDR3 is TGCGCCAGCAGCCAAGATGGTACCACTGAAGCTTTCTTT. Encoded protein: CASSQDGTTEAFF.

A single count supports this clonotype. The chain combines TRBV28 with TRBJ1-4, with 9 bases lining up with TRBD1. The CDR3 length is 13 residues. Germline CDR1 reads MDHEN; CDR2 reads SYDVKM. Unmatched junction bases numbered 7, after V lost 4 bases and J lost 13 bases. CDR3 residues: CASSSGQGQLLFF. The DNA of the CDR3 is TGTGCCAGCAGTTCGGGACAGGGACAGTTACTGTTTTTT.

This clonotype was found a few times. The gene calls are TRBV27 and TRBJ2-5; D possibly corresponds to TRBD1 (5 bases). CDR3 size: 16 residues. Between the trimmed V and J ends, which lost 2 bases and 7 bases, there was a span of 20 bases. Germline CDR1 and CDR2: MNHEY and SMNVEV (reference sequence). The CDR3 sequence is CASSLIQGYSLGTQYF. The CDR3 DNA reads TGTGCCAGCAGTTTAATTCAGGGCTACTCATTGGGGACCCAGTACTTC.

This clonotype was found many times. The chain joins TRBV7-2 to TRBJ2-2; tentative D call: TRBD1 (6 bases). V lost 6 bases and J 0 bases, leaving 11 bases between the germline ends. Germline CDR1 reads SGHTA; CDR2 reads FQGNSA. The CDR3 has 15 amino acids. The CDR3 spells CASRRQAANTGELFF. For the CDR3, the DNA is TGTGCCAGCAGAAGACAGGCCGCGAACACCGGGGAGCTGTTTTTT. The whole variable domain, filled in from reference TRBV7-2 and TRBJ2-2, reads GAGVSQSPSNKVTEKGKDVELRCDPISGHTALYWYRQSLGQGLEFLIYFQGNSAPDKSGLPSDRFSAERTGGSVSTLTIQRTQQEDSAVYLCASRRQAANTGELFFGEGSRLTVL.

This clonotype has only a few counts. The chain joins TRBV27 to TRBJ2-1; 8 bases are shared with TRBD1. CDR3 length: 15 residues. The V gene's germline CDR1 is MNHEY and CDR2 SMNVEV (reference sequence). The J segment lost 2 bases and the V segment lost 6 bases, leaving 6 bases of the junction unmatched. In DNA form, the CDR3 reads TGTGCCAGCAGCTTTCGGACAGGGCCCTACAATGAGCAGTTCTTC. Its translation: CASSFRTGPYNEQFF.

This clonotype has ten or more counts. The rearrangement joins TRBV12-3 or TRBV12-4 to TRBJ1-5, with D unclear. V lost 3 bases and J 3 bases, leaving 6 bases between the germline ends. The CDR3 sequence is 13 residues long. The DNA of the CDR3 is TGTGCCAGCAGTTTTAGCCCCAATCAGCCCCAGCATTTT. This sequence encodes CASSFSPNQPQHF.

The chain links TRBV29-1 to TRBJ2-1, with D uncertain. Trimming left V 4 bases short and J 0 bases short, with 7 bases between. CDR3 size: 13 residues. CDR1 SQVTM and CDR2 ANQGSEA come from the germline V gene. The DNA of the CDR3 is TGCAGCGTTGCACCCGGCTCCTACAATGAGCAGTTCTTC. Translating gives CSVAPGSYNEQFF.

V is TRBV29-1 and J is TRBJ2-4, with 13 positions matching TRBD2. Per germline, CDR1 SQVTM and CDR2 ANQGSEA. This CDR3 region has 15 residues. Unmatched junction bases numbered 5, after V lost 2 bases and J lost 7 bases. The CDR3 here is CSVESLAGGLNIQYF. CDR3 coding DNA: TGCAGCGTTGAATCACTAGCGGGGGGGCTGAACATTCAGTACTTC.

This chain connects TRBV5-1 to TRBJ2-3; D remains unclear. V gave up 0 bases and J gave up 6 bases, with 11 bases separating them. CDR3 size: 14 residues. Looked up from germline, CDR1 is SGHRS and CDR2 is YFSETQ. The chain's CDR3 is CASSLGNMADTQYF. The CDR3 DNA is TGCGCCAGCAGCTTGGGGAACATGGCGGATACGCAGTATTTT.

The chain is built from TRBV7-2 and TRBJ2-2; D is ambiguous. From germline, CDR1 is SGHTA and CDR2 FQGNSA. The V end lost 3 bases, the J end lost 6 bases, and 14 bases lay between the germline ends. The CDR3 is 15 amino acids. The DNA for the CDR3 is TGTGCCAGCAGCTTGGTGTATCGCTCTGCCGGGGAGCTGTTTTTT. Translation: CASSLVYRSAGELFF.

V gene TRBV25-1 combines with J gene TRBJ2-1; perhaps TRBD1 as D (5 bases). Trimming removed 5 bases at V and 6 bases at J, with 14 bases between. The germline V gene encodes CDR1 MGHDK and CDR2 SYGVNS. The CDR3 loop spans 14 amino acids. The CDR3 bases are TGTGCCAGCAGTTGGACAAGGGGCTCCAATGAGCAGTTCTTC. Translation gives CASSWTRGSNEQFF.

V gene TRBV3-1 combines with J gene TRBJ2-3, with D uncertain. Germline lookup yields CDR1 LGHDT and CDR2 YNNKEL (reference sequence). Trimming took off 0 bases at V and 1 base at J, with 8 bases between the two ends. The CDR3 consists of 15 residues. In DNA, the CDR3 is TGTGCCAGCAGCCAAGAAGTTTCGGGCACAGATACGCAGTATTTT. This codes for CASSQEVSGTDTQYF.

This chain's CDR3 is CATSRQGSYEQYF. The CDR3 DNA reads TGTGCCACCAGTAGACAGGGCTCCTACGAGCAGTACTTC. The rearrangement links TRBV24-1 to TRBJ2-7; 7 bases line up with TRBD1. V dropped 6 bases and J dropped 0; count of bases not matched to a gene: 1. The CDR3 length is 13 residues. CDR1 is KGHDR and CDR2 is SFDVKD in the germline V gene.